This T cell receptor (beta chain) was recorded in a study of blood T cell repertoires in COVID-19. Whole-study context: COVID-19 samples collected from the United States, Italy and Spain covered acute and convalescent phases.

Clones were sequenced by immunoSEQ multiplex PCR, and TCRdb holds only the in-frame ones, with some missing. The table lists around 100,000 clones, over 80% of them singletons, with roughly 10% in the top ten. The CDR3 runs 16 residues. This rearrangement joins TRBV7-5 to TRBJ1-5; the D call TRBD1 from the table was never checked on the DNA. TRBV7-5 is deemed a pseudogene. This receptor was identified in an elderly man with acute or convalescent COVID-19. The sequenced sample was peripheral blood. CDR3 bases: TGTGCCAGAAGCTTAGAACGTTTGGGGGCAGGACAGCCCCAGCATTTT. It codes for CARSLERLGAGQPQHF.